This TCR beta chain came from a study of CD8+CD57+ T cells in acquired aplastic anemia. Study overall: An average of approximately 3.4 ug of DNA was obtained from sorted CD4+ and CD8+ cells. Study-wide results and limits: Patients shared some 30 CD8+ CDR3 sequences with controls.

Flow cytometry had shown expanded CD8+CD57+ cells in the patients chosen for sequencing. Each patient gave a blood sample that was collected before any therapy had been received. Trimming took 4 bases from V and 3 from J; bases not matched to a gene: 3. Germline assignment: CDR1 SGHRS and CDR2 YFSETQ. The CDR3 consists of 15 residues. It was genomic DNA that served as the template for profiling TCR beta VDJ and CDR3. Via MiXCR, TCRdb re-called the reads, giving one row per CDR3 protein. The table has just over 450,000 distinct CDR3 sequences, about a third seen once. This clonotype was seen a few times. The antigen remains unidentified.

The V and J genes are TRBV5-1 and TRBJ1-3; 11 bases fit TRBD1. This TCR came from a human donor with aplastic anemia. Sequenced material: sorted CD4+, CD8+, or CD8+CD57+ T cells (not recorded which) from PBMCs. The chain's CDR3 is CASSGQGAYGNTIYF. The CDR3 region has the DNA TGCGCCAGCAGCGGACAGGGGGCATATGGAAACACCATATATTTT.